This is a list of T cell receptor beta chains from one sample in a study of PD-1 blockade in classical Hodgkin lymphoma. Measured with immunoSEQ multiplex PCR; TCRdb has only the in-frame clones, and not every one. The sample includes tens of thousands of clones, roughly 70% of them seen just once. This sample comprised peripheral blood mononuclear cells (PBMCs), obtained at baseline. The receptors shown here come from a human donor with classical Hodgkin lymphoma. CDR3s leave out the opening cysteine and the closing phenylalanine or tryptophan. A D gene is named only where the DNA matches it firmly.

V	D	J	CDR3
TRBV30	NA	TRBJ2-3	AWSALVTDTQY
TRBV6-5	TRBD2	TRBJ2-7	ASSRLAGGPHEQY
TRBV2	TRBD2	TRBJ2-5	ASSATSGSSETQY
TRBV6-5	TRBD1	TRBJ1-1	ASSLQGVGTEAF
TRBV6-5	NA	TRBJ1-1	ASSDRAEAF
TRBV5-1	NA	TRBJ2-1	ASSWGWGPDEQF
TRBV30	NA	TRBJ2-2	AWKVTGELF
TRBV6-1	TRBD1	TRBJ2-7	ASKTTGTGVYEQY
TRBV6-5	NA	TRBJ1-5	ASRRGDQPQH
TRBV6-6	NA	TRBJ1-2	ASSYSALANYGYT
TRBV7-8	NA	TRBJ2-3	ASSRRGASVTDTQY
TRBV5-1	TRBD2	TRBJ2-3	ASSLRLADSTDTQY
TRBV6-5	TRBD1	TRBJ1-4	ASSYSVGGKKLF
TRBV5-4	NA	TRBJ2-2	ASSLDGPGELF
TRBV6-6	TRBD2	TRBJ2-7	ASTLTSGSSYEQY
TRBV19	NA	TRBJ1-1	ASSILPTGDTEAF
TRBV7-7	NA	TRBJ1-1	ASSLDKGTEAF
TRBV7-9	TRBD1	TRBJ1-6	ASSFWDRENSPLH
TRBV29-1	TRBD2	TRBJ2-4	SVGASGSWDIQY
TRBV27	TRBD1	TRBJ2-4	ASRDFGAQGAKAKNIQY
TRBV12-5	NA	TRBJ2-1	ASGLLGQQYNEQF
TRBV30	NA	TRBJ1-6	ACRTAPGSPLH
TRBV30	TRBD2	TRBJ2-5	AWSRTSGGRETQY
TRBV5-6	TRBD2	TRBJ2-7	ASSLSRASGSSFSYEQY
TRBV19	NA	TRBJ1-5	ASNKGTSNQPQH